This is a list of T cell receptor beta chains from one sample in a study of cytomegalovirus exposure and HLA in healthy donors. Some clones are missing from TCRdb's copy, which holds only in-frame ones; the method was immunoSEQ multiplex PCR. Of fewer than 120,000 clones listed, 70% to 90% are singletons. Material: PBMCs. These receptors were taken from a woman aged 25 to 39 in good health and CMV-seropositive. Both conserved end residues are part of each CDR3. The D gene is left open where the match is weak. Expanded clones are given a class, and other clones once, few, many or no size at all.

clone_size	v_call	j_call	d_call	cdr3_aa	cdr3_nt
-	TRBV9	TRBJ2-7	TRBD1	CASSIRDSPYEQYF	TGTGCCAGCAGCATCAGGGACAGCCCCTACGAGCAGTACTTC
-	TRBV2	TRBJ1-6	TRBD1	CASSSEGTGSLNSPLHF	TGTGCCAGCAGCAGTGAAGGGACAGGGTCTCTTAATTCACCCCTCCACTTT
-	TRBV6-7	TRBJ2-6	-	CASSLEAAGANVLTF	TGTGCCAGCAGTCTTGAGGCTGCTGGGGCCAACGTCCTGACTTTC
once	TRBV5-1	TRBJ2-2	TRBD2	CASSFLLAGGSAGELFF	TGCGCCAGCAGCTTTTTACTAGCGGGAGGGTCAGCCGGGGAGCTGTTTTTT
-	TRBV6-1	TRBJ2-7	-	CAGATGPRGDEQYF	TGTGCCGGGGCAACCGGGCCCAGGGGGGACGAGCAGTACTTC
-	TRBV9	TRBJ1-4	-	CASSAGDYEGEKLFF	TGTGCCAGCAGCGCCGGGGACTACGAGGGGGAAAAACTGTTTTTT
-	TRBV27	TRBJ2-7	-	CASSRGEDYEQYF	TGTGCCAGCAGCAGGGGTGAAGACTACGAGCAGTACTTC
-	TRBV5-1	TRBJ1-1	-	CASRRGGTEAFF	TGCGCCAGTCGTAGGGGGGGAACTGAAGCTTTCTTT
-	TRBV9	TRBJ2-7	TRBD2	CASSVGTSGSYEQYF	TGTGCCAGCAGCGTAGGGACTAGCGGGAGTTACGAGCAGTACTTC
-	TRBV25-1	TRBJ2-5	-	CASRPSSQGTQYF	TGTGCCAGCAGGCCTAGCAGTCAAGGCACCCAGTACTTC
-	TRBV6-1	TRBJ2-3	-	CASRDSNTDTQYF	TGTGCCAGCAGGGACAGTAACACAGATACGCAGTATTTT